These 5 T cell receptor beta chains originate from one sample sequenced in a study of cytomegalovirus exposure and HLA in healthy donors. Primers: 60 Vbeta forward and 13 Jbeta reverse. This table comes from immunoSEQ multiplex PCR, and its TCRdb copy is limited to in-frame clones, with some not included. The sample holds 110,000 or so clones, about 69% seen once. The sequencing sample was made of PBMCs. The receptors here all came from a man between 40 and 49 years old in good health and CMV-seronegative.

The rearrangement links TRBV7-3 to TRBJ2-3, with 7 bases lining up with TRBD2. The CDR3 length is 15 residues. The V gene's germline CDR1 is SGHTA and CDR2 FQGTGA. Losses at the gene ends were 4 bases for V and 0 bases for J; bases not matched to a gene: 4. The DNA of the CDR3 is TGTGCCAGCAGCTCGGGGGGTTGGAGCACAGATACGCAGTATTTT. Residues: CASSSGGWSTDTQYF.

CDR3 in amino acids: CASSVEARWDTQYF. The CDR3 region has the DNA TGTGCCAGCAGCGTAGAAGCCCGCTGGGATACGCAGTATTTT. The chain couples TRBV9 to TRBJ2-3; D is undetermined. The germline V gene encodes CDR1 SGDLS and CDR2 YYNGEE. This CDR3 contains 14 residues. V was pared by 0 bases and J by 6 bases, with 11 bases between.

This clone came up a few times. V gene TRBV5-4 combines with J gene TRBJ2-6; 7 nucleotides agree with TRBD1. The length of the CDR3 is 17 residues. Trimming removed 2 bases from V and 2 bases from J; junction bases left unmatched: 7. Germline lookup yields CDR1 SGHNT and CDR2 YYREEE (reference sequence). CDR3 sequence (DNA): TGTGCCAGCAGCTTTGAGGGGGCAGGCGCTGGGGCCAACGTCCTGACTTTC. Encoded protein: CASSFEGAGAGANVLTF.

The chain combines TRBV19 with TRBJ2-1; D gene uncertain. CDR3 length equals 13 residues. Germline lookup yields CDR1 LNHDA and CDR2 SQIVND (reference sequence). Between the trimmed V and J ends, which lost 2 bases and 6 bases, there was a span of 8 bases. CDR3 protein: CASSIYHSNEQFF. CDR3 nucleotide sequence: TGTGCCAGTAGTATATACCACAGCAATGAGCAGTTCTTC.

This rearrangement joins TRBV7-8 to TRBJ2-7; D is possibly TRBD2 (5 bases). V lost 3 bases and J lost 2, with 11 bases in between. The CDR3 has 14 amino acids. The germline CDR1 and CDR2 sequences are SGHVS and FQNEAQ. The CDR3 DNA follows: TGTGCCAGCAGCTTCCGGGGTTTACCCTACGAGCAGTACTTC. Its translation is CASSFRGLPYEQYF.